The 21 T cell receptor beta chains reported below all come from one sample, sequenced in a study of blood T cells in healthy people across ages. Next came a second PCR, run for about 7 to 11 cycles, which used a sample-barcoded 5' primer along with a J-beta primer mix. A single record per CDR3 protein comes from TCRdb applying MiXCR to the 5' RACE reads. Of approximately 850,000 distinct CDR3 sequences detected, roughly 60% appear once; the ten largest clones hold roughly 22%. The sample taken for sequencing was blood. Receptor source: a man aged 25 to 45 in good health.

J is TRBJ2-5 and V is TRBV29-1, with D perhaps TRBD2 (6 bases). The V gene's germline CDR1 is SQVTM and CDR2 ANQGSEA. V lost 1 base to trimming and J lost 4 bases, with 19 bases between them. The CDR3 extends over 16 amino acids. CDR3 sequence: CSVEGWRGGRGETQYF. The CDR3 DNA follows: TGCAGCGTTGAAGGATGGAGGGGCGGACGGGGAGAGACCCAGTACTTC.

The chain links TRBV7-8 to TRBJ2-1; D remains ambiguous. CDR3 length: 14 amino acids. The V and J ends lost 2 bases and 10 bases respectively, with 15 bases between them. Looked up from germline, CDR1 is SGHVS and CDR2 is FQNEAQ. In DNA, the CDR3 is TGTGCCAGCAGCTTAAGTGTTATGGGAAACGAGCAGTTCTTC. Its translation: CASSLSVMGNEQFF.

The gene calls are TRBV18 and TRBJ2-5; D not resolved. Per the germline V gene, CDR1 is KGHSH and CDR2 is LQKENI. CDR3 length equals 14 residues. V was pared by 3 bases and J by 4 bases, with 12 bases between. DNA of the CDR3: TGTGCCAGCTCACCGTCCGGGTCCTCAGAGACCCAGTACTTC. It specifies CASSPSGSSETQYF. Drawing the rest from reference TRBV18 and TRBJ2-5, the complete variable domain is NAGVMQNPRHLVRRRGQEARLRCSPMKGHSHVYWYRQLPEEGLKFMVYLQKENIIDESGMPKERFSAEFPKEGPSILRIQQVVRGDSAAYFCASSPSGSSETQYFGPGTRLLVL.

V gene TRBV20-1 combines with J gene TRBJ2-4; weak D call: TRBD1 (6 bases). The DNA matches TRBJ2-7 better at its end, which makes the J call doubtful. The germline V gene encodes CDR1 DFQATT and CDR2 SNEGSKA (reference sequence). CDR3 size: 12 residues. Here the CDR3 reads CSAKQGVYEQYF. The CDR3 nucleotides read TGCAGTGCTAAACAGGGCGTATACGAGCAGTACTTC.

This clonotype was counted a few times. The genes are TRBV2 and TRBJ2-7; D not resolved. V gave up 7 bases and J gave up 4 bases, with 17 bases separating them. CDR3 length: 14 residues. CDR1 is SNHLY, CDR2 FYNNEI, per germline. CDR3 nucleotide sequence: TGTGCCAGCAACTTGCCCCCATTCCGTTACGAGCAGTACTTC. Protein sequence: CASNLPPFRYEQYF.

There are a few counts of this clonotype. The chain has TRBV6-5 and TRBJ1-2, with a weak D call TRBD1 (6 bases). The CDR3 runs 13 residues. V dropped 4 bases and J dropped 7 bases, with 13 bases sitting between them. Germline lookup yields CDR1 MNHEY and CDR2 SVGAGI. The CDR3 DNA sequence: TGTGCCAGCAGTTGGGGGCCTACTGTTGGCTACACCTTC. Its protein product is CASSWGPTVGYTF.

A few counts support this clonotype. The CDR3 DNA follows: TGTGCCAGCAGCCAACCCTCCTCTGGGGCCAACGTCCTGACTTTC. It specifies CASSQPSSGANVLTF. The chain recombines TRBV4-2 with TRBJ2-6, with D uncertain. CDR1 LGHNA and CDR2 YNFKEQ come from the germline V gene. CDR3 length equals 15 residues. V shed 2 bases and J shed 0 bases, with 5 bases lying between them.

In DNA, the CDR3 is TGTGCCAGCAAACTACTCAGGACTAGCGGGACCGGTGAGCAGTTCTTC. Translating gives CASKLLRTSGTGEQFF. The chain uses TRBV27 and TRBJ2-1, with TRBD2 identical over 12 bases. V trimming: 7 bases; J trimming: 9 bases; junction bases outside the gene matches: 13. Germline lookup yields CDR1 MNHEY and CDR2 SMNVEV (reference sequence). The CDR3 extends over 16 amino acids.

This clonotype was seen once. The rearrangement joins TRBV6-5 to TRBJ2-1; D is perhaps TRBD2 (6 bases). Germline V lookup: CDR1 MNHEY, CDR2 SVGAGI. V lost 2 bases and J 6 bases, leaving 11 bases between the germline ends. The CDR3 contains 14 residues. CDR3 nucleotide sequence: TGTGCCAGCAGTTACGTTACTAGCCTCAATGAGCAGTTCTTC. It codes for CASSYVTSLNEQFF.

This clonotype was seen a few times. CDR3 residues: CKETGRSGANVLTF. DNA of the CDR3: TGCAAGGAAACAGGCCGCTCTGGGGCCAACGTCCTGACTTTC. V is TRBV29-1 and J is TRBJ2-6; a weak D match, TRBD1 (5 bases). CDR3 size: 14 residues. The germline V gene encodes CDR1 SQVTM and CDR2 ANQGSEA. The full variable domain, its missing parts supplied by reference TRBV29-1 and TRBJ2-6, is SAVISQKPSRDICQRGTSLTIQCQVDSQVTMMFWYRQQPGQSLTLIATANQGSEATYESGFVIDKFPISRPNLTFSTLTVSNMSPEDSSIYLCKETGRSGANVLTFGAGSRLTVL.

The J gene is TRBJ1-1, the V gene TRBV4-1; D not certain. The CDR3 has 13 residues. Per the germline V gene, CDR1 is MGHRA and CDR2 is YSYEKL. The V and J ends lost 1 base and 3 bases respectively, with 6 bases between them. CDR3 DNA sequence: TGCGCCAGCAGCCAAGGCGTATACACTGAAGCTTTCTTT. Translation: CASSQGVYTEAFF.

This clonotype appeared a few times. This chain links TRBV12-3 or TRBV12-4 with TRBJ1-6; 7 bases line up with TRBD1. V shed 5 bases, J shed 7 bases, and the junction held 5 bases outside the gene matches. This CDR3 region has 14 residues. CDR3 sequence: CASSQRQGNSPLHF. The CDR3 DNA sequence: TGTGCCAGCAGTCAACGACAGGGAAATTCACCCCTCCACTTT.

V and J are TRBV27 and TRBJ2-1; 8 nucleotides agree with TRBD2. CDR1 is MNHEY and CDR2 is SMNVEV in the germline V gene (reference sequence). The V and J ends lost 8 bases and 2 bases, in that order; junction bases with no gene match: 8. CDR3 length: 15 residues. Here the CDR3 DNA reads TGTGCCAGCCGCTCCGGGCGGGGGGCCTACAATGAGCAGTTCTTC. It encodes CASRSGRGAYNEQFF.

This chain joins TRBV11-3 and TRBJ2-1; no firm D call. Trimming took 6 bases from V and 10 from J, leaving 13 bases between them. CDR3 length: 12 amino acids. The V gene's germline CDR1 is SGHNT and CDR2 YENEEA. The CDR3 DNA reads TGTGCCAGCAGTTTAACGGCGGAAGAGCAGTTCTTC. This gives the protein CASSLTAEEQFF.

The table lists this clonotype with a count of one. The V gene is TRBV6-6, the J gene TRBJ2-2; D call uncertain. Deletions cut 2 bases from V and 10 bases from J, with 11 bases between. Germline loops: CDR1 MNHNY, CDR2 SVGAGI (reference sequence). The CDR3 loop spans 13 amino acids. The CDR3, as DNA: TGTGCCAGCAGTTACGGGCAGTTTGAGGAGCTGTTTTTT. Protein product: CASSYGQFEELFF.

This chain connects TRBV15 to TRBJ1-2, with TRBD1 as a possible D gene (5 bases). V lost 0 bases to trimming and J lost 6 bases, with 14 bases between them. The germline CDR1 and CDR2 sequences are LNHNV and YYDKDF (reference sequence). This CDR3 region has 15 residues. The CDR3 reads CATSRDRGIVDGYTF. CDR3 coding DNA: TGTGCCACCAGCAGAGATCGGGGGATTGTCGATGGCTACACCTTC.

The J gene is TRBJ2-5, the V gene TRBV20-1, with TRBD2 matching over 7 bases. The CDR3 contains 10 residues. V lost 4 bases and J lost 11; bases outside the gene matches: 4. Germline V gene sequence: CDR1 DFQATT, CDR2 SNEGSKA (reference sequence). This chain's CDR3 is CSANRREQYF. The CDR3 DNA reads as TGCAGTGCTAATCGGCGGGAGCAGTACTTC.

This clonotype was counted ten times or more. The J gene is TRBJ2-3, the V gene TRBV29-1, with no clear D. Trimming pared 8 bases from V and 0 bases from J, leaving 9 bases between. Per germline, CDR1 SQVTM and CDR2 ANQGSEA. This CDR3 region has 12 residues. DNA for the CDR3: TGCAGCCAAGGTTCTAGCACAGATACGCAGTATTTT. It codes for CSQGSSTDTQYF.

This clonotype was recorded a few times. The chain recombines TRBV18 with TRBJ2-5; no clear D gene. This CDR3 comprises 11 residues. CDR1 is KGHSH, CDR2 LQKENI, per germline. With 5 bases removed from V and 3 bases from J, the gap between germline ends came to 4 bases. CDR3 sequence reads: CASSGKETQYF. The CDR3 coding sequence is TGTGCCAGCTCAGGGAAAGAGACCCAGTACTTC.

The V gene is TRBV7-8, the J gene TRBJ2-4; D is uncertain. The DNA end lines up better with TRBJ2-7; the J call may be wrong. Germline CDR1 SGHVS, CDR2 FQNEAQ. The CDR3 loop spans 14 amino acids. CDR3: CASSQKATRYEQYF. In DNA form, the CDR3 reads TGTGCCAGCAGCCAGAAGGCTACTCGCTACGAGCAGTACTTC.

V and J are TRBV5-6 and TRBJ2-7; the D is unclear. V lost 3 bases, J lost 2 bases, and 15 bases lay in between. Germline V gene data show CDR1 as SGHDT and CDR2 as YYEEEE. There are 15 residues in the CDR3. CDR3 bases: TGTGCCAGCAGCTCCGACCAGATCGGACCCTACGAGCAGTACTTC. As protein: CASSSDQIGPYEQYF.